Sequencing of this T cell receptor (beta chain) was carried out in a study of regulatory dendritic cells for organ transplantation. Study-wide findings and caveats: Alloreactive memory CD8+ T cell pools varied considerably between individuals.

Concerning this clone itself: The antigen is undetermined.

Sorted subsets were CFSE-labeled and cultured approximately 5 days with allogeneic dendritic cells. The CDR3 extends over 14 amino acids. V was pared by 3 bases and J by 4 bases, with 13 bases between. The V gene's germline CDR1 is SGDLS and CDR2 YYNGEE. Assay: immunoSEQ multiplex PCR; the TCRdb copy retains only in-frame clones and omits some. The data hold 12,000 or so clones, with 74% observed a single time. The TCR originated in a human donor in good health. The chain uses TRBV9 and TRBJ1-1; D perhaps matches TRBD1 (6 bases). The source material was naive CD4+ T cells from blood cultured with regulatory dendritic cells. Subset described: CD45RA+ naive T cells. CDR3 loop: CASSGSTGPTEAFF. The DNA of the CDR3 is TGTGCCAGCAGCGGGAGCACAGGGCCCACTGAAGCTTTCTTT.